These 20 T cell receptor beta chains were sequenced from one sample in a study of T cells after yellow fever vaccination. TCRdb re-analysed the 5' RACE reads in MiXCR, keeping a single row per CDR3 protein. In the table there are just under 600,000 distinct CDR3 sequences, roughly 12% of which are singletons. The material sequenced was PBMCs, taken on the day of the yellow fever booster vaccination. The receptors here all came from a man aged 25 to 40 who received the YFV17D yellow fever vaccine.

This rearrangement joins TRBV5-1 to TRBJ2-4; no firm D call. Germline CDR1 reads SGHRS; CDR2 reads YFSETQ. The CDR3 covers 14 residues. The V end was cut by 7 bases, the J end by 3 bases, with 14 bases between. CDR3 sequence: CASHILFSKNIQYF. The CDR3 DNA reads as TGCGCCAGCCACATACTCTTTAGCAAAAACATTCAGTACTTC.

This clonotype was seen ten or more times. One junction end does not reproduce the germline sequence, and a read error may be involved. The CDR3: CASSLVGGYEQYF. The CDR3 DNA follows: TGTGCCAGCAGCTTAGTAGGGGGCTACGAGCAGTACTTC. The chain joins TRBV5-1 to TRBJ2-7; D is possibly TRBD1 (6 bases). Germline assignment: CDR1 SGHRS and CDR2 YFSETQ. The CDR3 loop spans 13 amino acids.

J is TRBJ2-7 and V is TRBV20-1, with 10 bases fitting TRBD1. The ends lost 5 bases at V and 3 bases at J; junction bases unmatched: 7. This CDR3 has 14 amino acids. Germline values: CDR1 DFQATT, CDR2 SNEGSKA (reference sequence). The chain's CDR3 is CSARRDRGFYEQYF. CDR3 sequence (DNA): TGCAGTGCTCGGAGGGACAGGGGATTCTACGAGCAGTACTTC.

The chain is built from TRBV5-1 and TRBJ1-3; tentatively, D is TRBD1 (6 bases). This CDR3 has 15 residues. Germline V gene data show CDR1 as SGHRS and CDR2 as YFSETQ. Between the trimmed V and J ends, which lost 4 bases and 2 bases, there was a span of 13 bases. The CDR3 sequence is CASSVEGGTGNTIYF. The CDR3 DNA follows: TGCGCCAGCAGCGTGGAGGGGGGAACTGGAAACACCATATATTTT.

In this sample, this clonotype turned up many times. V usage is TRBV7-2 and J usage is TRBJ2-1; D is undetermined. The CDR3 sequence is 15 residues long. Germline CDR1 reads SGHTA; CDR2 reads FQGNSA. The ends were cut back, 1 base at V and 0 bases at J, with 7 bases in the middle. The CDR3 sequence: CASSLVLSSYNEQFF. The CDR3 DNA follows: TGTGCCAGCAGCTTAGTCCTAAGCTCCTACAATGAGCAGTTCTTC.

This chain uses TRBV6-2 or TRBV6-3 with TRBJ1-1; a weak D match, TRBD1 (5 bases). Germline-derived CDR1 and CDR2 are MNHEY and SVGEGT. The ends were cut back, 6 bases at V and 8 bases at J, with 16 bases in the middle. The CDR3 consists of 13 residues. CDR3 DNA sequence: TGTGCCAGCAGCGACGACAGTCTAACCGAAGCTTTCTTT. It codes for CASSDDSLTEAFF.

There are a few counts of this clonotype. The chain uses TRBV27 and TRBJ2-3; TRBD2 aligns across 14 bases. V shed 1 base and J 6 bases; nucleotides not matched to a gene: 6. CDR1 MNHEY and CDR2 SMNVEV come from the germline V gene (reference sequence). The CDR3 has 17 amino acids. The CDR3 nucleotides read TGTGCCAGCAGTTTATACGGGACTAGCGGGGGCGTTGATACGCAGTATTTT. This gives the protein CASSLYGTSGGVDTQYF.

This sequence joins TRBV3-1 and TRBJ2-2; either TRBD1 or TRBD2 may supply D (5 bases each). V was clipped by 1 base and J by 0 bases, with 15 bases between them. Germline loops: CDR1 LGHDT, CDR2 YNNKEL (reference sequence). The CDR3 totals 18 residues. The CDR3 DNA sequence: TGTGCCAGCAGCCAAGTGAGGGGAGCAGCCTCGAACACCGGGGAGCTGTTTTTT. The encoded protein is CASSQVRGAASNTGELFF.

The sample holds a few counts of this clonotype. The chain uses TRBV6-1 and TRBJ1-1, with D uncertain. Trimming stripped 6 bases from V and 1 base from J, with 12 bases between. The CDR3 runs 14 residues. Germline assignment: CDR1 MNHNS and CDR2 SASEGT. The DNA of the CDR3 is TGTGCCAGCAGCCCACCTAGTGGGAACACTGAAGCTTTCTTT. Residues: CASSPPSGNTEAFF.

This clonotype appeared a few times. The chain recombines TRBV6-5 with TRBJ2-3; a possible D gene is TRBD2 (6 bases). The CDR3 loop spans 17 amino acids. Looked up from germline, CDR1 is MNHEY and CDR2 is SVGAGI. V gave up 2 bases and J gave up 2 bases, with 17 bases separating them. CDR3 nucleotide sequence: TGTGCCAGCAGTTACCCCCGAGGGTCGGGAGACACAGATACGCAGTATTTT. Amino acid sequence: CASSYPRGSGDTDTQYF.

This clonotype was seen only a few times. The chain links TRBV4-2 to TRBJ1-1, with D perhaps matching TRBD1 (6 bases). The CDR3 runs to 17 residues. V shed 1 base and J shed 5 bases, with 20 bases lying between them. Germline assignment: CDR1 LGHNA and CDR2 YNFKEQ. The CDR3 DNA reads TGTGCCAGCAGCCAAGGATTAGGTGGGGGCGGCGGAACTGAAGCTTTCTTT. As protein: CASSQGLGGGGGTEAFF.

V and J are TRBV20-1 and TRBJ2-1; 9 bases are a match to TRBD2. The CDR3 sequence is 16 residues long. Per the germline V gene, CDR1 is DFQATT and CDR2 is SNEGSKA (reference sequence). V was clipped by 2 bases and J by 2 bases; unmatched bases: 7. The CDR3 sequence: CSARISSGNPYNEQFF. In DNA form, the CDR3 reads TGCAGTGCTAGAATATCTAGCGGGAACCCCTACAATGAGCAGTTCTTC.

This clonotype occurred a few times. The chain is built from TRBV29-1 and TRBJ2-2; D gene ambiguous. The CDR3 is 13 amino acids. V was pared by 4 bases and J by 2 bases, with 8 bases between. The germline gives CDR1 SQVTM, CDR2 ANQGSEA. Written as DNA, the CDR3 is TGCAGCGTTGGAACCGCAAACACCGGGGAGCTGTTTTTT. Translation gives CSVGTANTGELFF.

The CDR3 DNA follows: TGTGCCACCAGTGAGCCGGGACTAGCAAATGAGCAGTTCTTC. Translating gives CATSEPGLANEQFF. The chain employs TRBV24-1 and TRBJ2-1; 9 bases align to TRBD2. The CDR3 is 14 residues long. Per the germline V gene, CDR1 is KGHDR and CDR2 is SFDVKD. Trimming at V came to 4 bases and at J to 7 bases, leaving 4 bases not matched to a gene.

This clonotype was observed a few times. The V gene is TRBV4-3, the J gene TRBJ1-4; D remains ambiguous. Looked up from germline, CDR1 is LGHNA and CDR2 is YSLEER. This CDR3 has 15 residues. V was clipped by 1 base and J by 11 bases, with 17 bases between them. The CDR3 DNA reads as TGCGCCAGCAGCCAAGGGATATCCGTAGGGCCCAAACTGTTTTTT. Translating it yields CASSQGISVGPKLFF.

This clonotype was seen more than once but under ten times. The gene calls are TRBV12-3 or TRBV12-4 and TRBJ2-3, with 8 bases matching TRBD1. This CDR3 spans 13 amino acids. Trimming at V came to 5 bases and at J to 11 bases, leaving 9 bases not matched to a gene. CDR3 residues: CASSPRTGRGQYF. DNA of the CDR3: TGTGCCAGCAGTCCCCGGACAGGGCGGGGGCAGTATTTT.

This clonotype has more than one count but fewer than ten. The chain links TRBV7-8 to TRBJ2-1, with 8 bases that match TRBD2. This CDR3 has 15 amino acids. J gave up 6 bases and V 5 bases, and 9 bases lay outside the gene matches. In germline, CDR1 is SGHVS, CDR2 FQNEAQ. CDR3 in DNA: TGTGCCAGCAGCGTCACGGGACTAGGTTTCAATGAGCAGTTCTTC. Translated, it gives CASSVTGLGFNEQFF.

This clonotype was detected ten times or more. The chain has TRBV20-1 and TRBJ1-1, with D possibly matching TRBD1 (6 bases). The CDR3 extends over 13 amino acids. V was clipped by 4 bases and J by 0 bases, with 9 bases between them. Germline loops: CDR1 DFQATT, CDR2 SNEGSKA (reference sequence). CDR3 region: CSANRGLNTEAFF. CDR3 sequence (DNA): TGCAGTGCTAACCGGGGGCTGAACACTGAAGCTTTCTTT.

J is TRBJ2-5 and V is TRBV5-1; D call uncertain. The V gene's germline CDR1 is SGHRS and CDR2 YFSETQ. This CDR3 is 13 amino acids long. Deletions cut 7 bases from V and 5 bases from J, with 15 bases between. The DNA of the CDR3 is TGCGCCAGCTCTGAGACTCCGCAGGAGACCCAGTACTTC. Its translation: CASSETPQETQYF.

This clonotype has just a few counts. V and J are TRBV5-1 and TRBJ2-7; 8 nucleotides align to TRBD2. The CDR3 loop spans 15 amino acids. Germline V gives CDR1 SGHRS, CDR2 YFSETQ. The trim removed 4 bases at V and 0 bases at J, leaving 6 bases unmatched. CDR3 nucleotides: TGCGCCAGCAGCGTCTATAGCGGGACCTCCTACGAGCAGTACTTC. Translated: CASSVYSGTSYEQYF.